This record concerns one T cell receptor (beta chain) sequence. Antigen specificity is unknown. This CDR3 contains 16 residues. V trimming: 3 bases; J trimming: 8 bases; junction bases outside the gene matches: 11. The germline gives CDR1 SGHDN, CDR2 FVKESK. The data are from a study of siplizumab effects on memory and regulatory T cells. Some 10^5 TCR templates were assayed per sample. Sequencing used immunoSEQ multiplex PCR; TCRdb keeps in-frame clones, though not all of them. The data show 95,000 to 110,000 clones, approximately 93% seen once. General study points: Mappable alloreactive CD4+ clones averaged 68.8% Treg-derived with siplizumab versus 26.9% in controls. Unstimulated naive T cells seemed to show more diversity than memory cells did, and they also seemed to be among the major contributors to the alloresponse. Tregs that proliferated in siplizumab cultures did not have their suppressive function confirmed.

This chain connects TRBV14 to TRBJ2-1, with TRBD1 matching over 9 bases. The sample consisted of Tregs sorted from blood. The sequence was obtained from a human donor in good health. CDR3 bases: TGTGCCAGCAGCCACTACCGGGGACAGGGAGGCGATGAGCAGTTCTTC. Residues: CASSHYRGQGGDEQFF.